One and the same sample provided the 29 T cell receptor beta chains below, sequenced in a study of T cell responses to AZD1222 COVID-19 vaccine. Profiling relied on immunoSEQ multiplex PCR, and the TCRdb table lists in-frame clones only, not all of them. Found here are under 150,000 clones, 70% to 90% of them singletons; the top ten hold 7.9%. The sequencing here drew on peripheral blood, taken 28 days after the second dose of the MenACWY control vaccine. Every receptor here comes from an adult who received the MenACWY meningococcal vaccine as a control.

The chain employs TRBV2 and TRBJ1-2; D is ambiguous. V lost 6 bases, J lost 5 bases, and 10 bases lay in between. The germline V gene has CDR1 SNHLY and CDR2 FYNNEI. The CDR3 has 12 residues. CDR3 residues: CASRSLGYGYTF. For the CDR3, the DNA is TGTGCCAGCAGGTCACTGGGTTATGGCTACACCTTC.

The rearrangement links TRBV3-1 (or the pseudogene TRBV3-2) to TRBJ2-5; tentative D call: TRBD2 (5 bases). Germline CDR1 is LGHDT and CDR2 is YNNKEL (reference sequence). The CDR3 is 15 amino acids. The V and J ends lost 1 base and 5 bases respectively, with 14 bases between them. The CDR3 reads CASSQGTQTRETQYF. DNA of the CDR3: TGTGCCAGCAGCCAAGGGACTCAGACACGGGAGACCCAGTACTTC.

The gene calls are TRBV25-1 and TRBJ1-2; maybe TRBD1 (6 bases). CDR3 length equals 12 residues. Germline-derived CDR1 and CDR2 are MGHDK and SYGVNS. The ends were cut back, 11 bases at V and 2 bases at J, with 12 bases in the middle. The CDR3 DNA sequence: TGTGCCGCAGGGGCACCCAACTATGGCTACACCTTC. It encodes CAAGAPNYGYTF.

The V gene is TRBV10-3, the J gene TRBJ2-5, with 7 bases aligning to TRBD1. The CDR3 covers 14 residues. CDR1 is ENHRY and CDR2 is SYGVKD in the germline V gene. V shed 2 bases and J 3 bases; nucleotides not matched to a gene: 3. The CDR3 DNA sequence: TGTGCCATCAGTGAGGTCGGGACAGAAGAGACCCAGTACTTC. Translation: CAISEVGTEETQYF.

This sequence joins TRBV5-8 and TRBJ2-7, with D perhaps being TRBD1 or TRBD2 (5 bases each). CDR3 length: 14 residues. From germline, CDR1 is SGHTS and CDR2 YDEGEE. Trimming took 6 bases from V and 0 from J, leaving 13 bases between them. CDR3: CASTRDGTSYEQYV. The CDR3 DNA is TGTGCCAGCACCCGGGACGGTACCTCCTACGAGCAGTACGTC.

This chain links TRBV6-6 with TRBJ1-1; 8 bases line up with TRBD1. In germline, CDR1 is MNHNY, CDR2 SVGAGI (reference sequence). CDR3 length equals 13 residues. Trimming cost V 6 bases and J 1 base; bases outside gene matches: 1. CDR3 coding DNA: TGTGCCAGCAGCGACAGGGGGAACACTGAAGCTTTCTTT. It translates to CASSDRGNTEAFF.

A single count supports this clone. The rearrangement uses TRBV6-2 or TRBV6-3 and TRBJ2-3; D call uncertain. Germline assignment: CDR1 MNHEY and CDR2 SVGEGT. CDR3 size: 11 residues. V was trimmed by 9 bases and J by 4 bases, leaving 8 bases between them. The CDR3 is CASSWADTQYF. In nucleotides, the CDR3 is TGTGCCAGTAGCTGGGCAGATACGCAGTATTTT.

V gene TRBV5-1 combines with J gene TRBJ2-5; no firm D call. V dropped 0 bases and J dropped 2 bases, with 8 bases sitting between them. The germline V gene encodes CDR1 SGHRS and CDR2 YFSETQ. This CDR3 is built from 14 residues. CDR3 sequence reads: CASSLAQPQETQYF. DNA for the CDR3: TGCGCCAGCAGCTTGGCCCAGCCACAAGAGACCCAGTACTTC.

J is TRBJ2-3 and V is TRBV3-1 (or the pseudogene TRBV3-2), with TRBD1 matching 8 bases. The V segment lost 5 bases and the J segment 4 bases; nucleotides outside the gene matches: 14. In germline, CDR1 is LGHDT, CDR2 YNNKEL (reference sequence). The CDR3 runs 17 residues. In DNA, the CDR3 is TGTGCCAGCAGCTCAAGAAGAATCGACAGGGGCTCAGATACGCAGTATTTT. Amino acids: CASSSRRIDRGSDTQYF.

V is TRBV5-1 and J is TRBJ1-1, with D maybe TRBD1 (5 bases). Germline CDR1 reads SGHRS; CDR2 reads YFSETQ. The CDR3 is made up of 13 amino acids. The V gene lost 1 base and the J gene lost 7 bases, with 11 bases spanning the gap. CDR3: CASSLTGGGEAFF. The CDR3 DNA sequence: TGCGCCAGCAGCTTGACCGGGGGTGGTGAAGCTTTCTTT.

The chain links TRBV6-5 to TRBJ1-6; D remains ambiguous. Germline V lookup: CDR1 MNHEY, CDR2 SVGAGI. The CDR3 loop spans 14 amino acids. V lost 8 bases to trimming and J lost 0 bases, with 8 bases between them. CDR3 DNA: TGTGCCAGCTCCGGTAACTCCTATAATTCACCCCTCCACTTT. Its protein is CASSGNSYNSPLHF.

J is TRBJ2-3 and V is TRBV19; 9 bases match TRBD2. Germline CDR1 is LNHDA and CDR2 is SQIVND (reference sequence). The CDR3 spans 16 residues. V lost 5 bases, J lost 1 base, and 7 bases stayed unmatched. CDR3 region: CASSPSGGYGTDTQYF. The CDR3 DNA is TGTGCCAGTAGTCCAAGCGGGGGGTACGGCACAGATACGCAGTATTTT.

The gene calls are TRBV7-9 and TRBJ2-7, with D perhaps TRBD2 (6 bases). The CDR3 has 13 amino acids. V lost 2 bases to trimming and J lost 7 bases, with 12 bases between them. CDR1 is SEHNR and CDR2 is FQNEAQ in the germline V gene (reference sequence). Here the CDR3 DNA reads TGTGCCAGCAGCTTACTGGGGGGTGGAGAGCAGTACTTC. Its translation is CASSLLGGGEQYF.

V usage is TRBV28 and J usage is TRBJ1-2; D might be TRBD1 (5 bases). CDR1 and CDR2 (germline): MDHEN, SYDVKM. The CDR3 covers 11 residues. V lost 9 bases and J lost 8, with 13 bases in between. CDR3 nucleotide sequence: TGTGCCAGTGCGGGGGATTGGGGCTACACCTTC. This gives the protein CASAGDWGYTF.

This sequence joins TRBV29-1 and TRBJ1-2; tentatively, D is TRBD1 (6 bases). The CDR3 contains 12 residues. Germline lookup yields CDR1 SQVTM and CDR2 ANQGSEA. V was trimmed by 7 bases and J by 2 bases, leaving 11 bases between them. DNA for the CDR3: TGCAGCGCCTGGGACACCAACTATGGCTACACCTTC. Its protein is CSAWDTNYGYTF.

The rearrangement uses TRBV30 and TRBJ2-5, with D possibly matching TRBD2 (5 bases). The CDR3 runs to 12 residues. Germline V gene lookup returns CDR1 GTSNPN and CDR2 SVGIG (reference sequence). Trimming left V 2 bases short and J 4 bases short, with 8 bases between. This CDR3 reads CAWSRGLETQYF. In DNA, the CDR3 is TGTGCCTGGAGTAGAGGGCTAGAGACCCAGTACTTC.

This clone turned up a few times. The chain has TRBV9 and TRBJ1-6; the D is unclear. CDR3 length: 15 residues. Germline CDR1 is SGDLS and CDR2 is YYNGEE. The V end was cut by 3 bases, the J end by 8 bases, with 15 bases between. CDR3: CASSAGPHGDSPLHF. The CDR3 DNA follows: TGTGCCAGCAGCGCCGGGCCGCATGGGGATTCACCCCTCCACTTT.

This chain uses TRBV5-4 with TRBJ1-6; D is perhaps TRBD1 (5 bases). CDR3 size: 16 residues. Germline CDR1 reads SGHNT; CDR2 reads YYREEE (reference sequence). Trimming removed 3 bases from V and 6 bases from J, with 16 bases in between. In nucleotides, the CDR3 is TGTGCCAGCAGCTGGGACTTGTCAGTCGGTAATTCACCCCTCCACTTT. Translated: CASSWDLSVGNSPLHF.

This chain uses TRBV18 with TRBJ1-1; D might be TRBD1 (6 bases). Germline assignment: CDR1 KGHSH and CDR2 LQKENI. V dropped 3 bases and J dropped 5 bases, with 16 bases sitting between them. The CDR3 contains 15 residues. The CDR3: CASSPAGGGWTEAFF. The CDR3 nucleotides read TGTGCCAGCTCACCGGCGGGGGGCGGGTGGACTGAAGCTTTCTTT.

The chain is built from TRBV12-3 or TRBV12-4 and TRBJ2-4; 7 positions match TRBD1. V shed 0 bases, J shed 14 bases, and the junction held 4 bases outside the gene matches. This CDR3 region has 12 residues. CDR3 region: CASSLADRVEYF. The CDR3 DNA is TGTGCCAGCAGTTTAGCCGACAGGGTTGAGTACTTC.

The CDR3 DNA reads as TGTGCCAGCGGCCCGTTGGCGGGAGGGAGGACCCCTCAGTACTTC. Its protein is CASGPLAGGRTPQYF. The chain is built from TRBV6-2 or TRBV6-3 and TRBJ2-4, with TRBD2 matching 9 bases. The CDR3 is 15 amino acids. Trimming took 8 bases from V and 12 from J; bases not matched to a gene: 17. CDR1 is MNHEY and CDR2 is SVGEGT in the germline V gene.

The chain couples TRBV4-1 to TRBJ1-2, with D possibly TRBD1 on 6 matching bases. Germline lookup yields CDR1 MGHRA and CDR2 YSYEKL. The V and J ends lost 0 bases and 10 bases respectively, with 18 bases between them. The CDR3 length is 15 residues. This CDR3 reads CASSQERGALSDYTF. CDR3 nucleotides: TGCGCCAGCAGCCAAGAGAGGGGGGCACTTAGTGACTACACCTTC.

CDR3 region: CAWSLTGELFF. DNA of the CDR3: TGTGCCTGGAGCCTAACCGGGGAGCTGTTTTTT. This chain connects TRBV30 to TRBJ2-2; D not certain. The CDR3 has 11 residues. V lost 3 bases and J lost 5, with 4 bases in between. Germline V lookup: CDR1 GTSNPN, CDR2 SVGIG (reference sequence).

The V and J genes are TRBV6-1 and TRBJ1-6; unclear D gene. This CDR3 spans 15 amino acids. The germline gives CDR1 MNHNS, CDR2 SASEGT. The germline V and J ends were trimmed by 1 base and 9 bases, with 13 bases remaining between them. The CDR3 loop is CASSEVGQIFSPLHF. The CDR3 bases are TGTGCCAGCAGTGAAGTCGGGCAGATATTTTCACCCCTCCACTTT.

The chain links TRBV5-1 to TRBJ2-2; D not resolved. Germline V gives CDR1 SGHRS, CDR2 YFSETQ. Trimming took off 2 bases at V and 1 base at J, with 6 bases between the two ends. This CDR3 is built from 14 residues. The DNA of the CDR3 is TGCGCCAGCAGCTTCGGCGGGAACACCGGGGAGCTGTTTTTT. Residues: CASSFGGNTGELFF.

CDR3 amino acids: CASKVGTAETQYF. The CDR3 nucleotides read TGTGCCAGCAAAGTAGGGACGGCAGAGACCCAGTACTTC. The chain uses TRBV12-3 or TRBV12-4 and TRBJ2-5, with D perhaps matching TRBD1 or TRBD2 (5 bases each). CDR3 length equals 13 residues. The V end was cut by 7 bases, the J end by 4 bases, with 13 bases between.

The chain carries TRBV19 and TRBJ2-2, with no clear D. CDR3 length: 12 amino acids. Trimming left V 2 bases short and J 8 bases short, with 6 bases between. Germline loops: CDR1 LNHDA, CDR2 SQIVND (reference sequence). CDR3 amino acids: CASSIFEGELFF. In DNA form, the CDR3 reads TGTGCCAGTAGTATATTCGAGGGGGAGCTGTTTTTT.

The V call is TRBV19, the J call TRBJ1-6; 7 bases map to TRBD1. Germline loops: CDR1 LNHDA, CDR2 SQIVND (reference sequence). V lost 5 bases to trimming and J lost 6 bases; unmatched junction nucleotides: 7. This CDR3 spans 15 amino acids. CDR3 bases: TGTGCCAGTAGTGTCGGGACAGATGGTAATTCACCCCTCCACTTT. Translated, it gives CASSVGTDGNSPLHF.

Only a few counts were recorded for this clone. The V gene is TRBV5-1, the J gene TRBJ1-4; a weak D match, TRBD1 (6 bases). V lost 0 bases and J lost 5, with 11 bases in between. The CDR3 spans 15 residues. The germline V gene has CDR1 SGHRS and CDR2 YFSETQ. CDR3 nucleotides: TGCGCCAGCAGCTTGGTGGGGACACAGAATGAAAAACTGTTTTTT. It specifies CASSLVGTQNEKLFF.